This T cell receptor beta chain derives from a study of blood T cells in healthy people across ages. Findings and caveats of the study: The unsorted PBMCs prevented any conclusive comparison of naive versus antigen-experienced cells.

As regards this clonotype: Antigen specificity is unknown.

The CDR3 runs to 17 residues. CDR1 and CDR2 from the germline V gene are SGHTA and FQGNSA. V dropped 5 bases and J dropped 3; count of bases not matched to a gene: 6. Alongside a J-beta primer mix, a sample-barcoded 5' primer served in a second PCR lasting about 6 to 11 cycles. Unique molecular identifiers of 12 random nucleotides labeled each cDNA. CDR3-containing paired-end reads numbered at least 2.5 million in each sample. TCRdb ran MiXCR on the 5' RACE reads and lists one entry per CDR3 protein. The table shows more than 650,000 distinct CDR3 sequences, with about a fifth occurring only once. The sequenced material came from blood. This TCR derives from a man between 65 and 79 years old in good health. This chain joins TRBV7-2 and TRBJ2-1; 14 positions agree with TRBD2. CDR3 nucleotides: TGTGCCAGCAGCCTGACTAGCGGGGGGGCGTACTACAATGAGCAGTTCTTC. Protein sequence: CASSLTSGGAYYNEQFF.